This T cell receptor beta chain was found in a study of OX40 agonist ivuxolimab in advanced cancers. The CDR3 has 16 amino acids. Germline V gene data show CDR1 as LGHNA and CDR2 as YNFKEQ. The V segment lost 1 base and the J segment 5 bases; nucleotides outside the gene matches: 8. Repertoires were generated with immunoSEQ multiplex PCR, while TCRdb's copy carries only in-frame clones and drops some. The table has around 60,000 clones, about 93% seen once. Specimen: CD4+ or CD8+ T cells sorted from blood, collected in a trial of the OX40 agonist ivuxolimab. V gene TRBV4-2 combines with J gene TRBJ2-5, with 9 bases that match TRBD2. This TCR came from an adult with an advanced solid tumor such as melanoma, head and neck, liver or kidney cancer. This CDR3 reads CASSQVAGELTETQYF. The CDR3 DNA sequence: TGTGCCAGCAGCCAAGTAGCGGGAGAGTTAACGGAGACCCAGTACTTC.